This TCR beta chain was sequenced during a study of cytomegalovirus exposure and HLA in healthy donors (dated 2017 in TCRdb). About the study as a whole: An earlier analysis of approximately 640 of the donors reported approximately 300 Gb of sequence data and approximately 110 million unique TCR beta sequences from some 180 million T cells. Several DR-DQ haplotypes were handled as single units for association and clustering because linkage in the cohort was strong. To study patterns of TCR occurrence, a later analysis re-analyzed previously published TCR beta repertoires from more than 550 donors and added high-resolution HLA genotyping. The number of donors typed differed by locus, with about 629-640 for A, B, C, DRB1 and DQB1, roughly 520 for DQA1, about 610 for DPA1, and around 460 for DPB1. HLA typing included class I and class II loci at four-digit resolution. An earlier analysis of 450 to 750 of the donors used high-throughput TCR beta sequencing to judge whether each TCR beta V gene segment behaved as functional or pseudogenic. A separate validation cohort of about 110 different subjects was used in addition to the approximately 700-subject first cohort. The study aimed to test whether signatures of past pathogen exposure could be identified by cataloging public T cell receptors. Using immunosequencing, the study profiled T cell repertoires from about 650 subjects and related those repertoires to cytomegalovirus serostatus. Across about 370 genotyped donors of the cohort, an average of about 250,000 unique TCR beta nucleotide sequences per donor were sequenced, and 15% to 20% of those sequences were non-productive. To predict cytomegalovirus infection status, the study combined high-throughput TCR immunosequencing, statistical association of individual TCRs with disease status, and machine learning. A later genetic analysis took genome-wide SNP genotypes for about 60% of the roughly 670 donors and used that subset as a discovery cohort. In the later analysis, no new phenotypic data were used to find candidate immune exposures; instead, reliance was placed on TCR beta sequences and their occurrence across donors. Donor age, sex, ethnicity and CMV serostatus were collected together with the repertoire data. Among the roughly 400 genotyped donors, around 81% belonged to the genetic ancestry cluster associated with self-reported Caucasian donors. Roughly 320 gigabases of sequencing data and roughly 81 million unique TCR sequences made up an early release that covered 500 to 650 HLA-typed donors. All discovery cohort repertoires had been generated on a single sequencing platform. Results and caveats for the whole study, not just this receptor: According to the authors, the approach could potentially be generalized to other disease states and immunological phenotypes. In a later analysis, HLA-associated TCR beta chains showed more clonal expansion and lower generation probabilities than non-associated chains that were equally common. The classifier was reported to diagnose cytomegalovirus status with high specificity and sensitivity in both the original cohort and the validation cohort. An earlier analysis of 587 of the donors showed that most TCR beta V segments appeared in productive rearrangements either about 87% or about 30% of the time, which broadly matched IMGT annotations. In a later analysis, the rate of TCR association differed among HLA loci, with DRB1 alleles having the most associated TCRs and HLA-C alleles having the fewest. A later genetic analysis reported fewer N-insertions in productive TCRs among donors in an Asian-associated ancestry cluster than the approximately 700-donor mean. A group of highly shared sequence variants was considered likely to be a technical artifact of the sequencing pipeline. For the cohort, immune exposure information was limited to CMV serostatus. An association between a missense DCLRE1C variant and V-gene and J-gene trimming of TCR beta chains was found in a later genetic analysis and replicated in an independent cohort. When HLA alleles, especially DR and DQ, strongly co-occurred, TCR associations were difficult to assign to individual alleles. Linkage disequilibrium might explain the correlated functional status among segregating V segments, but an unknown experimental factor could not be ruled out. In vitro tests confirmed that three of the cytomegalovirus-associated TCR beta chains recognize cytomegalovirus antigens. Because some donors lacked HLA typing at each locus, the association tests relied only on the typed subset. In a later analysis, some 17,000 TCR beta sequences were associated with specific HLA alleles at a false discovery rate of 0.05. Presence/absence analyses assumed roughly uniform sequencing depth across donors, an assumption that may not hold. In this cohort, only TCR beta chains were sequenced, and detectable features were limited by the absence of alpha or paired-chain data. The 87-base-pair reads could not distinguish some IMGT-functional V segments, including TRBV6-2 and TRBV6-3, so those segments were excluded. A later analysis found that most CMV-associated TCR beta chains appeared HLA-restricted, with HLA associations seemingly driven largely by CMV exposure. In a later analysis, several top co-occurrence clusters were reported to appear linked to parvovirus B19, influenza, CMV and Epstein-Barr virus. Across donors, most TCR sequences were observed very rarely, whereas some public TCRs were present in many individuals. A further reported finding was that TCR beta sequences accurately predicted the HLA-A and HLA-B alleles for most subjects in the first cohort. A total of 150 or so TCR beta chains were listed by the study as associated with cytomegalovirus. Because counts were too low, 15 or so rarely observed V segments, including chromosome 9 orphons, were excluded from the earlier analysis of 500 to 700 of the donors.

V has 3 bases trimmed and J has 8 bases trimmed; junction bases matching no gene number 7. Reading the germline V gene gives CDR1 MNHNS and CDR2 SASEGT. The cysteine opens and the phenylalanine closes a CDR3 of 14 amino acids. The read is trimmed to its CDR3 DNA, 42 bases read in frame from base 1. The cohort consisted of 650 to 700 healthy bone marrow donors. At the time of sampling, every cohort member was nominally healthy, though immune exposures that went unrecorded were likely present. The donor was CMV seronegative and belonged to the group of around 350 seronegative cohort members. A peripheral blood sample was provided by each donor, and peripheral blood mononuclear cells were used for TCR beta sequencing. The Qiagen DNeasy Blood Extraction Kit was used to extract genomic DNA from the blood cell samples. To prepare the library, the immunoSEQ multiplex PCR assay was applied. For the multiplex PCR, a mixture combining 60 forward primers for TCR Vbeta segments and 13 reverse primers for TCR Jbeta segments was used. Amplification of the CDR3 region of rearranged TCR beta genes was performed with a multiplex PCR assay on genomic DNA. Amplified TCR beta libraries were sequenced as 87-base-pair reads on the Illumina HiSeq System. Per the original workflow: In a later analysis, tens of millions of unique TCR beta chains were counted across the 650 to 700 repertoires, and some 10 million of these chains were shared by at least two donors. To remove PCR and sequencing errors, raw reads were error-corrected and collapsed into unique sequences using a nearest-neighbor algorithm that merged closely related sequences. V, D and J gene segments were assigned by aligning CDR3 sequences to IMGT reference sequences. Each retained sequence needed at least a six-nucleotide match to both a V gene segment and a J gene segment. A rearrangement counted as productive if the CDR3 had no stop codons and remained in frame with V and J, and every other rearrangement counted as non-productive. CDR3 was defined by IMGT convention, running from the second conserved V-encoded cysteine to the conserved J-encoded phenylalanine. Sequences without an unambiguous match to a single V gene segment were excluded from the earlier analysis of a few hundred of the donors. An earlier analysis of fewer than 750 of the donors classified V segments as functional when productive rearrangements were above 56.7% and as segregating when the standard deviation between donors was above 5%. A statistical classification framework was built for diagnosing cytomegalovirus status from the catalog of TCR beta chain sequences. In a later analysis, TCR nucleotide sequences were compared against IMGT/GENE-DB human TR gene sequences so that V and J genes could be assigned. A later analysis assigned CDR3 sequences and most-parsimonious VDJ recombination scenarios with the TCRdist pipeline. In a later analysis, every TCR beta chain was defined by the combination of its CDR3 amino acid sequence and its V-gene family, and reads without a unique V-gene family were dropped. As a way to deal with suspected cross-contamination and a sequencing artifact, a later analysis dropped hundreds of nucleotide sequences that were highly shared and had low generation probability. In a later analysis, a clonal expansion index was calculated for each public chain from normalized within-repertoire ranks of inferred template counts. In a later analysis, generation probabilities were computed with a VDJ recombination model fitted to out-of-frame rearrangements, and the resulting probabilities were checked against IGoR. In a later analysis, hypergeometric tests were used to score TCR-TCR, TCR-HLA and TCR-CMV co-occurrence, with a repertoire-size bias correction applied to TCR pairs. False discovery rates were estimated in a later analysis by permuting HLA or CMV assignments 20 times. A later analysis grouped co-occurring TCRs with DBSCAN, adding TCRdist sequence similarity when clustering within HLA-allele-positive subsets. For co-occurrence clustering, repertoires with fewer than 30,000 or more than 120,000 public chains were excluded, along with five repertoires with anomalous nucleotide sharing. The table was pulled from immuneACCESS by TCRdb, which kept in-frame rearrangements only. Such tables lose some clones; where checked, under half of the loss comes from unresolved V genes, and the rest has no known cause. The V and J calls and the clone size are those of that table, but D and trimming were determined from the DNA. The sample records some 65,000 clones, just over 65% of which are singletons. Roughly 9.8% of the sample goes to the ten largest clones.

Notes on this clone: Its antigen has not been determined. No clone much larger than this one lies a single base away; base qualities are absent.

The clonotype originates from a woman aged 25-40 years in good health and CMV-seronegative. The specimen sequenced was PBMCs. The V and J segments used are TRBV6-1 and TRBJ1-1; TRBD1 lines up with 9 middle nucleotides. Here the CDR3 is given as CASSDGTGKDEAFF. The DNA reads as follows: TGTGCCAGCAGTGACGGGACAGGGAAGGACGAAGCTTTCTTT.